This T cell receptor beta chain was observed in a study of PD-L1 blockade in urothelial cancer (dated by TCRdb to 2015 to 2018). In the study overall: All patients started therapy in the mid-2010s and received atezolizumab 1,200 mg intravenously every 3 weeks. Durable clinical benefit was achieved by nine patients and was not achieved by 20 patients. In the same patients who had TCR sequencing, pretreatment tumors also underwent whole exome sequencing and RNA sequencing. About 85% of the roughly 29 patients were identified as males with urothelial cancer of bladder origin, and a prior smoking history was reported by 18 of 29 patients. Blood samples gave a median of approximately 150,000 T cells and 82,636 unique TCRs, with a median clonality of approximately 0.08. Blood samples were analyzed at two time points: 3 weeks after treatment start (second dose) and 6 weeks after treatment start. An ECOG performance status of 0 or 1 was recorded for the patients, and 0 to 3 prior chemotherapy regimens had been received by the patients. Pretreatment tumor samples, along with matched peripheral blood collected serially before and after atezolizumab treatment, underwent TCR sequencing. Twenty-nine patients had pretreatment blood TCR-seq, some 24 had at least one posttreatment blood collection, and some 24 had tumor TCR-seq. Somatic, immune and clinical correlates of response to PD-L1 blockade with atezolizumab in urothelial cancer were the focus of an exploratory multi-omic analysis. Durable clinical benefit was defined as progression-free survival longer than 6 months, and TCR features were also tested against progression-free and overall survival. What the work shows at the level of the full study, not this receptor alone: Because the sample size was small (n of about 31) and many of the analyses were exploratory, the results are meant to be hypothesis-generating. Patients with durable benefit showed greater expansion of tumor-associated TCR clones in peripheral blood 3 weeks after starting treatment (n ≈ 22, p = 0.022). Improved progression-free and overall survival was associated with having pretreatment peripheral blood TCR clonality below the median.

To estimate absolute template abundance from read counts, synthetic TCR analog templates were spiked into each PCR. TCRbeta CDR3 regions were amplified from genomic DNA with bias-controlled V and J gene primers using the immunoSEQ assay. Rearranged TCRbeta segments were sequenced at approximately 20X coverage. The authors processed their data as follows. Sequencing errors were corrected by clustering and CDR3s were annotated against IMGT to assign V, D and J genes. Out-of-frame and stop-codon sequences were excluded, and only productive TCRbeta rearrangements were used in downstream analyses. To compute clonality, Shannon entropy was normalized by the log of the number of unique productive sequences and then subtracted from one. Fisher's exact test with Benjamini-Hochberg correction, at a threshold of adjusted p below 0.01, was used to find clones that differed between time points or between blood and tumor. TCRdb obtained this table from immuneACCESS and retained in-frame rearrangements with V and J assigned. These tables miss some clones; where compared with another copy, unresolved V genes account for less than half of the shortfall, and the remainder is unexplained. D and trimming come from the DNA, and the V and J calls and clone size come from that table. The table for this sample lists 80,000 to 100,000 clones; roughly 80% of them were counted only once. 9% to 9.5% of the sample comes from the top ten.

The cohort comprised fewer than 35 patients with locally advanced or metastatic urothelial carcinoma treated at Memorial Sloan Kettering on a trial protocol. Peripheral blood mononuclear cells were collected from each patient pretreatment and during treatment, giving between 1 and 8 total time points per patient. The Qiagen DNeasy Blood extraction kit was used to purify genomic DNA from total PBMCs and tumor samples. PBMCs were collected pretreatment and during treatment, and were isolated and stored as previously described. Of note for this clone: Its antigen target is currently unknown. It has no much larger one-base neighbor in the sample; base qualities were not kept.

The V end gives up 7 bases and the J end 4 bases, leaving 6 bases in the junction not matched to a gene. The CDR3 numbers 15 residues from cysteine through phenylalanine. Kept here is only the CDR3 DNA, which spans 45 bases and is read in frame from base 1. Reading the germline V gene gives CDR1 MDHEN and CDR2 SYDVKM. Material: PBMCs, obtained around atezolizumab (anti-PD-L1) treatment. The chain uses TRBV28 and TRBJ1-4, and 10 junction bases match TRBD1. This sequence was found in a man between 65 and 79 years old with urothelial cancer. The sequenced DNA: TGTGCCAGCACCGGGGGGACAGGGGTTAATGAAAAACTGTTTTTT. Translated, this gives CASTGGTGVNEKLFF.